This section outlines one TCR beta chain sequence together with its context. Time point denoted: peripheral blood 6 weeks after treatment start. These data come from a study of PD-L1 blockade in urothelial cancer. TCRdb's table, derived via immunoSEQ multiplex PCR, lists solely in-frame clones and lacks some. The sample has 75,000 to 100,000 clones, 70% to 90% seen once. V was clipped by 0 bases and J by 10 bases, with 16 bases between them. Germline lookup yields CDR1 GTSNPN and CDR2 SVGIG (reference sequence). The CDR3 totals 14 residues. The input for sequencing was PBMCs, taken around atezolizumab (anti-PD-L1) treatment. The rearrangement uses TRBV30 and TRBJ1-5; TRBD1 is a possible D gene (6 bases). This clonotype was obtained from a man between 65 and 80 years old with urothelial cancer. The chain's CDR3 is CAWSVQGGGGPQHF. The CDR3 nucleotides read TGTGCCTGGAGTGTACAAGGGGGTGGTGGTCCCCAGCATTTT.